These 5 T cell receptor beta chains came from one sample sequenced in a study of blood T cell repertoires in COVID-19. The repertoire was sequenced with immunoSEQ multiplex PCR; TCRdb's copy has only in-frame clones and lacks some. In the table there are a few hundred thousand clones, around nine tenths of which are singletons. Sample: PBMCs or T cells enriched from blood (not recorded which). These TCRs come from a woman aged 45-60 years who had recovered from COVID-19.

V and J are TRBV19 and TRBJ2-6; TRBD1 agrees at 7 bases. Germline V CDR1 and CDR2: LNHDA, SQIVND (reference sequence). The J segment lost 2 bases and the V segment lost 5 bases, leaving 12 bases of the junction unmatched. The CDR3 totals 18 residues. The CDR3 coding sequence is TGTGCCAGTAGTGACCAGGACAGGTACCGTACTGGGGCCAACGTCCTGACTTTC. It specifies CASSDQDRYRTGANVLTF.

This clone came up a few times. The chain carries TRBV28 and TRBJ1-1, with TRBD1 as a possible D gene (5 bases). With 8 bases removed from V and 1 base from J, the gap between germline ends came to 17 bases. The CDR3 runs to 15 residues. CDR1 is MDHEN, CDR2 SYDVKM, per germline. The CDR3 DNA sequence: TGTGCCAGCTGTGGATCCGGACACCCGAACACTGAAGCTTTCTTT. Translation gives CASCGSGHPNTEAFF. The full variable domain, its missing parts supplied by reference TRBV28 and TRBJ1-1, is DVKVTQSSRYLVKRTGEKVFLECVQDMDHENMFWYRQDPGLGLRLIYFSYDVKMKEKGDIPEGYSVSREKKERFSLILESASTNQTSMYLCASCGSGHPNTEAFFGQGTRLTVV.

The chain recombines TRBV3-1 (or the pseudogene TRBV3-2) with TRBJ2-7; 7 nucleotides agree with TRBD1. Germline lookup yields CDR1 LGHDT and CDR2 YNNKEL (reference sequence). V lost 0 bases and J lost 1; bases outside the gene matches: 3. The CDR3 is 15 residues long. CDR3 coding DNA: TGTGCCAGCAGCCAAGAGTTGACAGGGTCCTACGAGCAGTACTTC. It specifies CASSQELTGSYEQYF.

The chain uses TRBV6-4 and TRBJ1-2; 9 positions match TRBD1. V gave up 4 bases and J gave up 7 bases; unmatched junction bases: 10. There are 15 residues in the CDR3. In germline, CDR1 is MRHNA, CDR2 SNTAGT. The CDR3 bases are TGTGCCAGCAGTGTCACAGGGGGCGCCGGTAGTGGCTACACCTTC. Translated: CASSVTGGAGSGYTF.

This chain's CDR3 is CASSHDRDFFQPQHF. The DNA of the CDR3 is TGTGCCAGCAGCCACGACAGGGACTTCTTTCAGCCCCAGCATTTT. This chain uses TRBV6-2 or TRBV6-3 with TRBJ1-5; 7 nucleotides agree with TRBD1. The CDR3 runs to 15 residues. The germline CDR1 and CDR2 sequences are MNHEY and SVGEGT. V lost 6 bases and J lost 6; bases outside the gene matches: 11.